A single sample gave rise to the 15 T cell receptor beta chains below, sequenced in a study of blood T cell repertoires in COVID-19. Assay used: immunoSEQ multiplex PCR; TCRdb lists only in-frame clones, some missing. The sample contains 200,000 or so clones, roughly 88% of which appear only once. Sequencing was done on a sample of peripheral blood. All receptors come from a human donor with active or convalescent COVID-19. The donor label of this sample is uncertain.

A single count supports this clone. The CDR3 protein is CASSQEWQGADTQYF. DNA for the CDR3: TGTGCCAGCAGCCAAGAATGGCAGGGGGCAGATACGCAGTATTTT. V is TRBV4-2 and J is TRBJ2-3; 7 nucleotides match TRBD1. Trimming at V came to 0 bases and at J to 4 bases, leaving 4 bases not matched to a gene. The length of the CDR3 is 15 residues. CDR1 LGHNA and CDR2 YNFKEQ come from the germline V gene.

The chain links TRBV12-5 to TRBJ1-2; D ambiguous. The germline V gene has CDR1 LGHNT and CDR2 FRNRAP. The CDR3 is 12 amino acids. V lost 1 base and J lost 4, with 4 bases in between. In nucleotides, the CDR3 is TGTGCTAGTGGTTTGGCCCTCTATGGCTACACCTTC. The encoded protein is CASGLALYGYTF.

The chain joins TRBV25-1 to TRBJ2-1, with 9 bases matching TRBD1. Germline CDR1 and CDR2: MGHDK and SYGVNS. There are 16 residues in the CDR3. V was clipped by 3 bases and J by 4 bases; unmatched bases: 7. The CDR3 spells CASSDSGTGMYNEQFF. CDR3 nucleotide sequence: TGTGCCAGCAGTGATTCCGGGACAGGGATGTACAATGAGCAGTTCTTC.

The V call is TRBV5-4, the J call TRBJ1-2; the D gene is possibly TRBD1 (5 bases). The germline V and J ends were trimmed by 5 bases and 4 bases, with 24 bases remaining between them. This CDR3 is built from 17 residues. Germline CDR1 reads SGHNT; CDR2 reads YYREEE (reference sequence). In nucleotides, the CDR3 is TGTGCCAGCAGTCTGGGGCGGGGGTCACGGGGCATCTATGGCTACACCTTC. This encodes CASSLGRGSRGIYGYTF.

The chain uses TRBV6-6 and TRBJ1-3; TRBD1 matches 7 bases. Per the germline V gene, CDR1 is MNHNY and CDR2 is SVGAGI (reference sequence). Trimming at V came to 5 bases and at J to 3 bases, leaving 7 bases not matched to a gene. CDR3 size: 15 residues. The CDR3 loop is CASSLNRGGGNTIYF. CDR3 bases: TGTGCCAGCAGTCTAAACAGGGGAGGTGGAAACACCATATATTTT.

The chain has TRBV9 and TRBJ2-3; 8 bases agree with TRBD2. The trim removed 0 bases at V and 0 bases at J, leaving 12 bases unmatched. This CDR3 comprises 19 residues. The germline gives CDR1 SGDLS, CDR2 YYNGEE. As DNA, the CDR3 is TGTGCCAGCAGCGTAGGTCGGGGGGGCCTAGCGGTCAGCACAGATACGCAGTATTTT. Its protein product is CASSVGRGGLAVSTDTQYF.

This clone was seen just once. The chain couples TRBV9 to TRBJ1-5, with D tentatively TRBD1 (6 bases). The CDR3 extends over 15 amino acids. Germline CDR1 SGDLS, CDR2 YYNGEE. V was shortened by 3 bases and J by 1 base, with 11 bases between the two germline ends. CDR3 amino acids: CASSAGTSSNQPQHF. In DNA form, the CDR3 reads TGTGCCAGCAGCGCCGGGACAAGCAGCAATCAGCCCCAGCATTTT.

This clone was seen ten or more times. J is TRBJ2-1 and V is TRBV10-3; 7 bases line up with TRBD1. With 9 bases clipped from V and 5 bases from J, the junction kept 13 bases outside the gene matches. The CDR3 spans 15 residues. CDR1 and CDR2 (germline): ENHRY, SYGVKD. Here the CDR3 DNA reads TGTGCCATAGGGAGCCACCAGACAGGGAACAATGAGCAGTTCTTC. This sequence encodes CAIGSHQTGNNEQFF.

This chain uses TRBV18 with TRBJ1-2, with D perhaps matching TRBD1 (5 bases). Germline CDR1 reads KGHSH; CDR2 reads LQKENI. This CDR3 has 15 residues. The V end lost 3 bases, the J end lost 4 bases, and 15 bases lay between the germline ends. CDR3 sequence: CASSPQFSQGYGYTF. In DNA form, the CDR3 reads TGTGCCAGCTCACCTCAATTCAGTCAGGGCTATGGCTACACCTTC. The whole variable domain, filled in from reference TRBV18 and TRBJ1-2, reads NAGVMQNPRHLVRRRGQEARLRCSPMKGHSHVYWYRQLPEEGLKFMVYLQKENIIDESGMPKERFSAEFPKEGPSILRIQQVVRGDSAAYFCASSPQFSQGYGYTFGSGTRLTVV.

The chain uses TRBV5-1 and TRBJ2-7; 13 bases fit TRBD2. V lost 4 bases, J lost 5 bases, and 21 bases stayed unmatched. Germline CDR1 is SGHRS and CDR2 is YFSETQ. The CDR3 covers 20 residues. DNA for the CDR3: TGCGCCAGCAGCGTGACAGTGAGTTTATTTGGACTAGCGGGAGACCACGAGCAGTACTTC. Amino acid sequence: CASSVTVSLFGLAGDHEQYF.

This clone appeared once. The chain joins TRBV5-1 to TRBJ2-1, with 8 bases identical to TRBD2. Germline lookup yields CDR1 SGHRS and CDR2 YFSETQ. The V gene end was trimmed by 0 bases and the J gene end by 8 bases; junction bases not matched to a gene: 7. This CDR3 comprises 15 residues. The CDR3, as DNA: TGCGCCAGCAGCTTGGCCTGGGCTAGCGGGTATGAGCAGTTCTTC. Protein: CASSLAWASGYEQFF.

The V gene is TRBV5-5, the J gene TRBJ1-1; D unclear. Between the trimmed V and J ends, which lost 2 bases and 4 bases, there was a span of 6 bases. Germline V gene sequence: CDR1 SGHKS, CDR2 YYEKEE (reference sequence). The CDR3 has 12 residues. The CDR3 spells CASSFVPTEAFF. The CDR3 nucleotides are TGTGCCAGCAGCTTCGTTCCCACTGAAGCTTTCTTT.

V gene TRBV7-9 combines with J gene TRBJ2-7; weak D call: TRBD1 (6 bases). The CDR3 sequence is 13 residues long. The V end lost 3 bases, the J end lost 6 bases, and 12 bases lay between the germline ends. In germline, CDR1 is SEHNR, CDR2 FQNEAQ (reference sequence). This CDR3 reads CASSFGAGVEQYF. The CDR3 DNA is TGTGCCAGCAGCTTCGGGGCAGGGGTCGAGCAGTACTTC. The full variable domain, in which reference TRBV7-9 and TRBJ2-7 provide the parts outside the CDR3, is DTGVSQNPRHKITKRGQNVTFRCDPISEHNRLYWYRQTLGQGPEFLTYFQNEAQLEKSRLLSDRFSAERPKGSFSTLEIQRTEQGDSAMYLCASSFGAGVEQYFGPGTRLTVT.

In this sample, this clone turned up once. The J gene is TRBJ2-7, the V gene TRBV7-2, with 7 nucleotides matching TRBD2. CDR3 length: 15 amino acids. V lost 1 base to trimming and J lost 2 bases; unmatched junction nucleotides: 5. Per germline, CDR1 SGHTA and CDR2 FQGNSA. The CDR3 nucleotides read TGTGCCAGCAGCTTAGAGGCGGGGGTGCCCTACGAGCAGTACTTC. Residues: CASSLEAGVPYEQYF.

The chain has TRBV30 and TRBJ1-3; no firm D call. The CDR3 spans 13 residues. Trimming removed 3 bases from V and 0 bases from J, with 6 bases in between. Germline CDR1 GTSNPN, CDR2 SVGIG (reference sequence). CDR3 amino acids: CAWRLTSGNTIYF. The DNA for the CDR3 is TGTGCCTGGAGACTAACCTCTGGAAACACCATATATTTT.